A selection of T cell receptor beta chains follows, all from one sample in a study of T cells in Graves' hyperthyroidism and ophthalmopathy. TCRdb ran MiXCR on the multiplex PCR reads and lists one entry per CDR3 protein. The sample consists of a few hundred thousand distinct CDR3 sequences, approximately 13% of them appearing once. The sequenced sample was blood. These receptors were obtained from a woman between 40 and 55 years old with Graves' ophthalmopathy. The CDR3 runs from the conserved cysteine through the conserved F or W. Fields, in order: clone size, J gene, V gene, CDR3 length, D gene, CDR3 protein, CDR3 DNA. A D gene is named only where the DNA matches it firmly. Not all rows give a size; the values are once, few, many and, for expanded clones, a class.

clone_size: few
j_call: TRBJ1-1
v_call: TRBV6-5
cdr3_length: 15
d_call: TRBD1
cdr3_aa: CASSYSHRGETEAFF
cdr3_nt: TGTGCCAGCAGTTACTCCCACAGGGGGGAGACTGAAGCTTTCTTT

clone_size: many
j_call: TRBJ2-7
v_call: TRBV10-3
cdr3_length: 12
d_call: NA
cdr3_aa: CAISLQRYEQYF
cdr3_nt: TGTGCCATCAGTCTACAGAGATACGAGCAGTACTTC

clone_size: NA
j_call: TRBJ1-2
v_call: TRBV7-9
cdr3_length: 16
d_call: NA
cdr3_aa: CASSSGGTLTNYGYTF
cdr3_nt: TGTGCCAGCAGTTCCGGAGGCACTCTTACTAACTATGGCTACACCTTC

clone_size: NA
j_call: TRBJ2-1
v_call: TRBV27
cdr3_length: 15
d_call: NA
cdr3_aa: CASSPLRGKYNEQFF
cdr3_nt: TGTGCCAGCAGTCCCCTGAGGGGGAAATACAATGAGCAGTTCTTC

clone_size: many
j_call: TRBJ2-3
v_call: TRBV7-2
cdr3_length: 16
d_call: NA
cdr3_aa: CASSFARGPSTDTQYF
cdr3_nt: TGTGCCAGCAGCTTTGCGCGGGGGCCAAGCACAGATACGCAGTATTTT

clone_size: many
j_call: TRBJ1-4
v_call: TRBV12-3/TRBV12-4
cdr3_length: 15
d_call: TRBD1
cdr3_aa: CASSPPGQGREKLFF
cdr3_nt: TGTGCCAGCAGCCCCCCGGGACAGGGCCGTGAAAAACTGTTTTTT

clone_size: many
j_call: TRBJ1-1
v_call: TRBV20-1
cdr3_length: 18
d_call: NA
cdr3_aa: CSEPSGRGGLGKDTEAFF
cdr3_nt: TGCAGCGAACCATCCGGACGAGGGGGGCTTGGCAAGGACACTGAAGCTTTCTTT

clone_size: many
j_call: TRBJ1-5
v_call: TRBV5-1
cdr3_length: 14
d_call: NA
cdr3_aa: CASSLMGGDQPQHF
cdr3_nt: TGCGCCAGCAGCTTAATGGGCGGGGATCAGCCCCAGCATTTT

clone_size: NA
j_call: TRBJ1-2
v_call: TRBV2
cdr3_length: 12
d_call: TRBD1
cdr3_aa: CASRTGGSGYTF
cdr3_nt: TGTGCCAGCAGGACAGGGGGCTCTGGCTACACCTTC

clone_size: many
j_call: TRBJ2-7
v_call: TRBV11-2
cdr3_length: 12
d_call: NA
cdr3_aa: CASREGPGEQYF
cdr3_nt: TGTGCCAGCAGGGAGGGTCCGGGCGAGCAGTACTTC

clone_size: many
j_call: TRBJ2-2
v_call: TRBV20-1
cdr3_length: 14
d_call: NA
cdr3_aa: CSAPGPSNTGELFF
cdr3_nt: TGCAGTGCTCCGGGACCGTCGAACACCGGGGAGCTGTTTTTT

clone_size: few
j_call: TRBJ2-1
v_call: TRBV7-2
cdr3_length: 15
d_call: NA
cdr3_aa: CASSLAPGFYNGQFF
cdr3_nt: TGTGCCAGCAGCCTAGCCCCCGGGTTCTACAATGGGCAGTTCTTC

clone_size: many
j_call: TRBJ2-1
v_call: TRBV6-1
cdr3_length: 12
d_call: NA
cdr3_aa: CASGPTVSEQFF
cdr3_nt: TGTGCCAGCGGCCCGACAGTTTCCGAGCAGTTCTTC

clone_size: few
j_call: TRBJ2-2
v_call: TRBV20-1
cdr3_length: 12
d_call: NA
cdr3_aa: CSARRTTGELFF
cdr3_nt: TGCAGTGCTAGGAGGACCACCGGGGAGCTGTTTTTT

clone_size: many
j_call: TRBJ2-2
v_call: TRBV2
cdr3_length: 16
d_call: NA
cdr3_aa: CASSKGTWVDTGELFF
cdr3_nt: TGTGCCAGCAGCAAAGGGACATGGGTTGACACCGGGGAGCTGTTTTTT

clone_size: many
j_call: TRBJ1-5
v_call: TRBV28
cdr3_length: 13
d_call: NA
cdr3_aa: CASSLFSREPQHF
cdr3_nt: TGTGCCAGCAGTTTATTTTCCAGGGAGCCCCAGCATTTT

clone_size: medium-sized
j_call: TRBJ2-2
v_call: TRBV7-8
cdr3_length: 15
d_call: TRBD1
cdr3_aa: CASSLGQGIFGELFF
cdr3_nt: TGTGCCAGCAGCCTAGGACAGGGTATTTTCGGGGAGCTGTTTTTT

clone_size: many
j_call: TRBJ2-7
v_call: TRBV19
cdr3_length: 14
d_call: NA
cdr3_aa: CASSIGVRAAEQYF
cdr3_nt: TGTGCCAGTAGTATCGGGGTCAGGGCGGCCGAGCAGTACTTC